This entry lists 5 T cell receptor beta chains sequenced from one sample in a study of CD8 T cells in ankylosing spondylitis. One entry per CDR3 protein results from TCRdb running MiXCR on the 5' RACE reads. The table records a few hundred thousand distinct CDR3 sequences, roughly 15% of them present only once. Whole-study findings and limits: In ankylosing spondylitis blood, a motif of several highly homologous TCR beta variants appeared characteristic.

Their specific antigens are unknown. Sample: blood, either unsorted or a sorted T cell fraction (not recorded which). All receptors derive from a male donor with ankylosing spondylitis.

This clonotype was counted ten times or more. This rearrangement joins TRBV20-1 to TRBJ2-4; 8 nucleotides line up with TRBD2. The V and J ends lost 0 bases and 1 base, in that order; junction bases with no gene match: 17. CDR3 size: 20 residues. Looked up from germline, CDR1 is DFQATT and CDR2 is SNEGSKA (reference sequence). This CDR3 reads CSARDLAGGSVGRAKNIQYF. The CDR3 DNA sequence: TGCAGTGCTAGAGATCTCGCGGGAGGTAGTGTAGGTCGGGCCAAAAACATTCAGTACTTC.

This clonotype was counted at least ten times. The CDR3 sequence: CSVSLLEGYEQYF. For the CDR3, the DNA is TGCAGCGTCTCTCTACTAGAAGGGTACGAGCAGTACTTC. The chain employs TRBV29-1 and TRBJ2-7, with D possibly matching TRBD2 (5 bases). The CDR3 runs to 13 residues. The V gene's germline CDR1 is SQVTM and CDR2 ANQGSEA. V lost 6 bases, J lost 4 bases, and 16 bases lay in between.

The chain uses TRBV20-1 and TRBJ2-3; D gene unclear. Germline CDR1 reads DFQATT; CDR2 reads SNEGSKA (reference sequence). There are 9 residues in the CDR3. The DNA of the CDR3 is TGCAGGCCGCCGGATACGCAGTATTTT. It specifies CRPPDTQYF.

This clonotype appeared many times. The rearrangement links TRBV5-1 to TRBJ2-3, with D possibly called TRBD1 or TRBD2 (5 bases each). From germline, CDR1 is SGHRS and CDR2 YFSETQ. With 4 bases removed from V and 3 bases from J, the gap between germline ends came to 15 bases. This CDR3 spans 15 amino acids. CDR3 nucleotides: TGCGCCAGCAGCGGAACCGGGACGTTTACAGATACGCAGTATTTT. Residues: CASSGTGTFTDTQYF. The full variable domain, completed using reference TRBV5-1 and TRBJ2-3, is KAGVTQTPRYLIKTRGQQVTLSCSPISGHRSVSWYQQTPGQGLQFLFEYFSETQRNKGNFPGRFSGRQFSNSRSEMNVSTLELGDSALYLCASSGTGTFTDTQYFGPGTRLTVL.

The V call is TRBV4-2, the J call TRBJ1-6; D is possibly TRBD1 (6 bases). V gave up 4 bases and J gave up 2 bases, with 12 bases separating them. The CDR3 has 16 residues. From germline, CDR1 is LGHNA and CDR2 YNFKEQ. The CDR3 coding sequence is TGTGCCAGCAGCCCCGGGGGGGGCGCCTATAATTCACCCCTCCACTTT. This translates into CASSPGGGAYNSPLHF.